Shown below are 32 T cell receptor beta chains from a single sample sequenced in a study of T cell responses to AZD1222 COVID-19 vaccine. Sequencing used immunoSEQ multiplex PCR; TCRdb keeps in-frame clones, though not all of them. The sample has some 120,000 clones, roughly 87% seen once. This sample comprised peripheral blood, obtained on day 0 of AZD1222 vaccination. The origin of the receptors is an adult in good health.

The chain joins TRBV7-3 to TRBJ2-1; 9 bases map to TRBD2. Germline-derived CDR1 and CDR2 are SGHTA and FQGTGA. The length of the CDR3 is 15 residues. Losses at the gene ends were 5 bases for V and 3 bases for J; bases not matched to a gene: 5. As DNA, the CDR3 is TGTGCCAGCAGCCCCAGCGGGGGGATCTACAATGAGCAGTTCTTC. This translates into CASSPSGGIYNEQFF.

This chain uses TRBV7-2 with TRBJ2-7; 9 nucleotides match TRBD2. Germline V lookup: CDR1 SGHTA, CDR2 FQGNSA. The CDR3 has 15 residues. The V gene end was trimmed by 5 bases and the J gene end by 1 base; junction bases not matched to a gene: 6. The DNA of the CDR3 is TGTGCCAGCAGCCTAACCGGACTAGCGTCCTACGAGCAGTACTTC. It is translated as CASSLTGLASYEQYF. The full variable domain, in which reference TRBV7-2 and TRBJ2-7 provide the parts outside the CDR3, is GAGVSQSPSNKVTEKGKDVELRCDPISGHTALYWYRQSLGQGLEFLIYFQGNSAPDKSGLPSDRFSAERTGGSVSTLTIQRTQQEDSAVYLCASSLTGLASYEQYFGPGTRLTVT.

V is TRBV7-8 and J is TRBJ2-2; tentatively, D is TRBD2 (5 bases). V lost 5 bases to trimming and J lost 5 bases, with 15 bases between them. Germline V lookup: CDR1 SGHVS, CDR2 FQNEAQ. This CDR3 comprises 15 residues. CDR3 coding DNA: TGTGCCAGCAGCCCTGTCTACGGGGAAACCGGGGAGCTGTTTTTT. Its translation: CASSPVYGETGELFF.

V is TRBV7-9 and J is TRBJ2-2, with 14 bases fitting TRBD2. J was trimmed by 4 bases and V by 5 bases; bases with no gene match: 6. The germline V gene has CDR1 SEHNR and CDR2 FQNEAQ (reference sequence). CDR3 length: 17 residues. CDR3 region: CASSPGLAGGVTGELFF. As DNA, the CDR3 is TGTGCCAGCAGCCCCGGACTAGCGGGGGGTGTCACCGGGGAGCTGTTTTTT.

The chain is built from TRBV28 and TRBJ2-7; D assignment may be TRBD1 or TRBD2 (5 bases each). V lost 4 bases, J lost 2 bases, and 12 bases lay in between. The germline V gene has CDR1 MDHEN and CDR2 SYDVKM. CDR3 length: 14 amino acids. CDR3 region: CASSSGTDPYEQYF. The CDR3 coding sequence is TGTGCCAGCAGTTCGGGGACGGATCCCTACGAGCAGTACTTC.

This clone has only one observation. This chain joins TRBV3-1 (or the pseudogene TRBV3-2) and TRBJ2-3, with 10 bases fitting TRBD2. CDR1 and CDR2 (germline): LGHDT, YNNKEL (reference sequence). Trimming took 4 bases from V and 5 from J; bases not matched to a gene: 6. The CDR3 contains 15 residues. CDR3 nucleotides: TGTGCCAGCAGCCCCGGACTAGCGGTACGAGATACGCAGTATTTT. Amino acids: CASSPGLAVRDTQYF.

The V and J genes are TRBV28 and TRBJ2-1, with 14 bases identical to TRBD2. Germline CDR1 is MDHEN and CDR2 is SYDVKM. V lost 4 bases to trimming and J lost 6 bases; unmatched junction nucleotides: 8. The CDR3 is 17 amino acids. CDR3 sequence: CASSSGTSGSSPNEQFF. CDR3 DNA sequence: TGTGCCAGCAGTTCCGGGACTAGCGGGAGTTCCCCCAATGAGCAGTTCTTC.

The rearrangement links TRBV11-3 to TRBJ2-7, with TRBD1 as a possible D gene (6 bases). This CDR3 spans 16 amino acids. The germline V gene has CDR1 SGHNT and CDR2 YENEEA. V was pared by 5 bases and J by 0 bases, with 17 bases between. CDR3 region: CASSRPTLQGSYEQYF. CDR3 bases: TGTGCCAGCAGCCGGCCCACCTTACAGGGCTCCTACGAGCAGTACTTC.

V usage is TRBV10-3 and J usage is TRBJ1-2, with D possibly being TRBD1 (6 bases). Germline CDR1 is ENHRY and CDR2 is SYGVKD. The V end lost 6 bases, the J end lost 4 bases, and 12 bases lay between the germline ends. The CDR3 is 13 residues long. The CDR3 sequence: CAISPRGGYGYTF. CDR3 bases: TGTGCCATCAGCCCCAGGGGCGGCTATGGCTACACCTTC.

This clone was recorded once. This sequence joins TRBV19 and TRBJ2-7; perhaps TRBD2 as D (6 bases). Germline values: CDR1 LNHDA, CDR2 SQIVND (reference sequence). CDR3 size: 15 residues. V lost 2 bases to trimming and J lost 4 bases, with 15 bases between them. For the CDR3, the DNA is TGTGCCAGTAGTATAAGGGGACTCTCTCCTTACGAGCAGTACTTC. This codes for CASSIRGLSPYEQYF.

The CDR3: CASSEPPPRGGYYGYTF. The CDR3 DNA reads TGTGCCAGCAGTGAACCACCACCCAGGGGGGGGTACTATGGCTACACCTTC. The rearrangement uses TRBV6-1 and TRBJ1-2, with 7 bases that match TRBD1. Germline V CDR1 and CDR2: MNHNS, SASEGT. Germline trimming cut 2 bases from V and 3 bases from J; bases unmatched to any gene: 12. This CDR3 comprises 17 residues.

CDR3 in DNA: TGTGCCAGCAGCCCCGGGACCGAAAAGTTGAGCTCCTACGAGCAGTACTTC. Translated: CASSPGTEKLSSYEQYF. The gene calls are TRBV13 and TRBJ2-7; either TRBD1 or TRBD2 may supply D (5 bases each). Germline V gene sequence: CDR1 PRHDT, CDR2 FYEKMQ (reference sequence). CDR3 size: 17 residues. Trimming shortened V by 5 bases and J by 0 bases, and 20 bases separated the two germline ends.

This sequence joins TRBV18 and TRBJ2-7; D tentatively fits TRBD1 or TRBD2 (5 bases each). The V end lost 3 bases, the J end lost 2 bases, and 14 bases lay between the germline ends. Per the germline V gene, CDR1 is KGHSH and CDR2 is LQKENI. The CDR3 is 15 amino acids. CDR3 DNA sequence: TGTGCCAGCTCACCTGAGGGATGGGACCCCTACGAGCAGTACTTC. It yields the protein CASSPEGWDPYEQYF.

The CDR3 spells CASSLVSGRSTYEQYF. DNA of the CDR3: TGTGCCAGCAGCTTAGTGTCGGGCAGGTCCACCTACGAGCAGTACTTC. The chain is built from TRBV11-3 and TRBJ2-7; D gene ambiguous. Germline CDR1 is SGHNT and CDR2 is YENEEA. V was cut by 1 base and J by 2 bases, with 15 bases left in between. This CDR3 is 16 amino acids long. The whole variable domain, filled in from reference TRBV11-3 and TRBJ2-7, reads EAGVVQSPRYKIIEKKQPVAFWCNPISGHNTLYWYLQNLGQGPELLIRYENEEAVDDSQLPKDRFSAERLKGVDSTLKIQPAELGDSAVYLCASSLVSGRSTYEQYFGPGTRLTVT.

This chain joins TRBV20-1 and TRBJ1-1, with unresolved D. Trimming removed 3 bases from V and 7 bases from J, with 9 bases in between. In germline, CDR1 is DFQATT, CDR2 SNEGSKA (reference sequence). The CDR3 consists of 11 residues. CDR3 bases: TGCAGTGCTAGGGAGGATTTTGAAGCTTTCTTT. Its translation is CSAREDFEAFF.

This rearrangement joins TRBV9 to TRBJ2-3; possible D gene TRBD1, 5 bases. The ends were cut back, 3 bases at V and 7 bases at J, with 9 bases in the middle. The CDR3 loop spans 12 amino acids. Germline lookup yields CDR1 SGDLS and CDR2 YYNGEE. CDR3 DNA sequence: TGTGCCAGCAGCGACGACAGTTATACGCAGTATTTT. It is translated as CASSDDSYTQYF.

V and J are TRBV24-1 and TRBJ2-5; D perhaps matches TRBD2 (5 bases). Deletions cut 2 bases from V and 6 bases from J, with 15 bases between. The length of the CDR3 is 15 residues. Germline-derived CDR1 and CDR2 are KGHDR and SFDVKD. The CDR3 protein is CATSDSRRGLKTQYF. In DNA, the CDR3 is TGTGCCACCAGTGATTCCCGACGGGGTTTGAAGACCCAGTACTTC.

The gene calls are TRBV2 and TRBJ2-3; D call uncertain. The CDR3 loop spans 11 amino acids. Trimming removed 5 bases from V and 11 bases from J, with 11 bases in between. The germline V gene encodes CDR1 SNHLY and CDR2 FYNNEI. As DNA, the CDR3 is TGTGCCAGCAGTTGGGGTGGTGGGCAGTATTTT. Encoded protein: CASSWGGGQYF.

This clone was detected a few times. The chain links TRBV11-2 to TRBJ1-1; unclear D gene. Trimming took off 6 bases at V and 5 bases at J, with 16 bases between the two ends. The CDR3 consists of 14 residues. CDR1 is SGHAT and CDR2 is FQNNGV in the germline V gene. CDR3 coding DNA: TGTGCCAGCAGGCCAGGTTATCGGGGTACTGAAGCTTTCTTT. This sequence encodes CASRPGYRGTEAFF.

V and J are TRBV6-5 and TRBJ2-1; 7 bases match TRBD2. CDR3 size: 13 residues. The germline CDR1 and CDR2 sequences are MNHEY and SVGAGI. J gave up 6 bases and V 5 bases, and 4 bases lay outside the gene matches. The CDR3 loop reads CASSTQRGNEQFF. The CDR3 DNA reads TGTGCCAGCAGTACACAGCGGGGCAATGAGCAGTTCTTC.

The CDR3 region has the DNA TGTGCCAGCAGCCGAAAGGGATATGGGACAGACCTTTACAATGAGCAGTTCTTC. Protein product: CASSRKGYGTDLYNEQFF. V usage is TRBV7-3 and J usage is TRBJ2-1, with 7 bases lining up with TRBD1. Germline V gene data show CDR1 as SGHTA and CDR2 as FQGTGA. The CDR3 is made up of 18 amino acids. Trimming removed 5 bases from V and 4 bases from J; junction bases left unmatched: 17.

The chain links TRBV19 to TRBJ1-5; D gene uncertain. V was shortened by 5 bases and J by 5 bases, with 19 bases between the two germline ends. This CDR3 contains 16 residues. Germline values: CDR1 LNHDA, CDR2 SQIVND (reference sequence). CDR3 in amino acids: CASSDHPLGNYQPQHF. As DNA, the CDR3 is TGTGCCAGTAGTGACCACCCCCTGGGCAACTATCAGCCCCAGCATTTT.

This clone was recorded once. The chain carries TRBV2 and TRBJ2-5, with unresolved D. Germline CDR1 is SNHLY and CDR2 is FYNNEI. The CDR3 consists of 13 residues. Trimming stripped 3 bases from V and 5 bases from J, with 10 bases between. DNA of the CDR3: TGTGCCAGCAGTGATCTTGTCCGGGAGACCCAGTACTTC. Residues: CASSDLVRETQYF.

V usage is TRBV9 and J usage is TRBJ1-4; 9 nucleotides line up with TRBD1. CDR3 length: 14 residues. V trimming: 4 bases; J trimming: 8 bases; junction bases outside the gene matches: 6. Germline values: CDR1 SGDLS, CDR2 YYNGEE. The CDR3 spells CASSRGQGIEKLFF. In DNA form, the CDR3 reads TGTGCCAGCAGCCGGGGACAGGGAATCGAAAAACTGTTTTTT.

This clone came up a few times. This chain uses TRBV28 with TRBJ1-4; D is ambiguous. Germline V gives CDR1 MDHEN, CDR2 SYDVKM. The CDR3 spans 11 residues. Trimming removed 2 bases from V and 7 bases from J, with 2 bases in between. CDR3 coding DNA: TGTGCCAGCAGTTTAGCTGAAAAACTGTTTTTT. Translating it yields CASSLAEKLFF.

This clone was seen once. The chain employs TRBV6-5 and TRBJ1-6; no clear D gene. Deletions cut 5 bases from V and 5 bases from J, with 7 bases between. The CDR3 runs to 13 residues. Germline V gives CDR1 MNHEY, CDR2 SVGAGI. The CDR3 DNA reads TGTGCCAGCAGTACATACAATAATTCACCCCTCCACTTT. Protein: CASSTYNNSPLHF.

The chain recombines TRBV29-1 with TRBJ1-1, with TRBD1 matching 9 bases. The CDR3 is 11 amino acids. The V and J ends lost 6 bases and 6 bases, in that order; junction bases with no gene match: 2. Germline V CDR1 and CDR2: SQVTM, ANQGSEA. The DNA of the CDR3 is TGCAGCGTACAGGGGGCGCCTGAAGCTTTCTTT. It yields the protein CSVQGAPEAFF.

This chain joins TRBV6-5 and TRBJ1-2, with D perhaps TRBD1 (5 bases). Germline V gives CDR1 MNHEY, CDR2 SVGAGI. The V and J ends lost 3 bases and 0 bases respectively, with 8 bases between them. The CDR3 contains 14 residues. The DNA of the CDR3 is TGTGCCAGCAGTTATGAGGGGACTAACTATGGCTACACCTTC. It translates to CASSYEGTNYGYTF.

The chain links TRBV2 to TRBJ2-5; 10 bases agree with TRBD1. The CDR3 is made up of 17 amino acids. From germline, CDR1 is SNHLY and CDR2 FYNNEI. V was clipped by 3 bases and J by 4 bases; unmatched bases: 11. In DNA form, the CDR3 reads TGTGCCAGCAGTGATGGTATTATTGGACAGGGGGGAGAGACCCAGTACTTC. As protein: CASSDGIIGQGGETQYF. The variable domain in full, with the rest retrieved from reference TRBV2 and TRBJ2-5, is EPEVTQTPSHQVTQMGQEVILRCVPISNHLYFYWYRQILGQKVEFLVSFYNNEISEKSEIFDDQFSVERPDGSNFTLKIRSTKLEDSAMYFCASSDGIIGQGGETQYFGPGTRLLVL.

The chain links TRBV6-2 or TRBV6-3 to TRBJ2-1; possible D gene TRBD2, 6 bases. The CDR3 length is 12 residues. Germline CDR1 MNHEY, CDR2 SVGEGT. V lost 4 bases, J lost 9 bases, and 10 bases lay in between. The CDR3 bases are TGTGCCAGCAGTTCACGACTAGTTGAGCAGTTCTTC. Protein product: CASSSRLVEQFF.

This chain connects TRBV7-9 to TRBJ2-1, with 10 bases lining up with TRBD1. The CDR3 runs to 15 residues. Trimming at V came to 1 base and at J to 10 bases, leaving 7 bases not matched to a gene. Germline V CDR1 and CDR2: SEHNR, FQNEAQ (reference sequence). The CDR3 here is CASSLETGGAGEQFF. CDR3 DNA sequence: TGTGCCAGCAGCTTAGAGACAGGGGGCGCGGGGGAGCAGTTCTTC.

In nucleotides, the CDR3 is TGTGCCAGCAGCCGCGACTCGTACACAGATACGCAGTATTTT. Its protein product is CASSRDSYTDTQYF. V gene TRBV7-9 combines with J gene TRBJ2-3; unclear D gene. CDR3 size: 14 residues. V lost 5 bases and J lost 2, with 11 bases in between. Germline CDR1 SEHNR, CDR2 FQNEAQ (reference sequence).